This T cell receptor beta chain is drawn from a study of cytomegalovirus exposure and HLA in healthy donors. Study-level points and caveats: The classifier reportedly diagnosed cytomegalovirus status with high specificity and sensitivity. Excluded: some indistinguishable V segments such as TRBV6-2 and TRBV6-3. Rare TCR sequences dominated, though some public TCRs recurred in many donors. Presence/absence results assume similar sequencing depth per donor, which may not hold.

Amplification used 60 Vbeta primers and 13 Jbeta primers. Sequenced by immunoSEQ multiplex PCR; TCRdb stores in-frame clones only, minus some. The sample yields about 140,000 clones, around 82% seen once. CDR3 size: 16 residues. V lost 4 bases, J lost 2 bases, and 18 bases lay in between. The germline CDR1 and CDR2 sequences are SGHRS and YFSETQ. Worth noting for this clone: Its antigen is still unknown.

The rearrangement links TRBV5-1 to TRBJ1-2; TRBD1 might be the D (6 bases). The sequencing input was PBMCs. The origin of this receptor is a man aged 40-49 years in good health and CMV-seropositive. The CDR3 nucleotides read TGCGCCAGCAGCCCTCCTGGAGGGGGGGAGAACTATGGCTACACCTTC. It specifies CASSPPGGGENYGYTF.